The rows below give T cell receptor beta chains drawn from one sample of a study of T cells after yellow fever vaccination. Via MiXCR, TCRdb re-called the 5' RACE reads, giving one row per CDR3 protein. The sample shows 450,000 to 650,000 distinct CDR3 sequences, about a fifth of them seen only once. This specimen was PBMCs, taken more than 20 days after the first yellow fever vaccination. Source of these receptors: a man aged 18 to 30 who received the YFV17D yellow fever vaccine. The CDR3 runs from the conserved cysteine through the conserved F or W. A D gene is named only where the DNA matches it firmly. Not all rows give a size; the values are once, few, many and, for expanded clones, a class.

j_gene | abundance | d_gene | v_gene | CDR3nt | CDR3aa
TRBJ1-2 | - | - | TRBV28 | TGTGCCAGCAGTTTCGACGGACCGTACTATGGCTACACCTTC | CASSFDGPYYGYTF
TRBJ2-7 | once | - | TRBV20-1 | TGCAGTGCCGAGGCAGGGAACTCCTACGAGCAGTACTTC | CSAEAGNSYEQYF
TRBJ1-6 | few | - | TRBV12-3/TRBV12-4 | TGTGCCAGCAGCTTCTGGGGGGTTGAAGGAACCCTCCACTTT | CASSFWGVEGTLHF
TRBJ1-2 | - | TRBD1 | TRBV7-2 | TGTGCCAGCAGACAGGGGGCTGTTAGCTATGGCTACACCTTC | CASRQGAVSYGYTF
TRBJ2-5 | few | - | TRBV12-3/TRBV12-4 | TGTGCCAGCAGTTTTGATAAGGGGGCCCAGTACTTC | CASSFDKGAQYF
TRBJ2-1 | few | TRBD2 | TRBV7-3 | TGTGCCAGCAGCGCTAGCGGGGGGCACGTGTATGAGCAGTTCTTC | CASSASGGHVYEQFF
TRBJ2-3 | - | - | TRBV24-1 | TGTGCCACCAGTGATTACCCAGGGGTTGGTACGCAGTATTTT | CATSDYPGVGTQYF
TRBJ1-1 | few | - | TRBV18 | TGTGCCAGCTCACGGCCCTTACAGAGAGGGGCATCTTTGAACACTGAAGCTTTCTTT | CASSRPLQRGASLNTEAFF
TRBJ2-3 | few | TRBD2 | TRBV5-1 | TGCGCCAGCAGCGTGGGACTAGGAGGGGATACGCAGTATTTT | CASSVGLGGDTQYF
TRBJ2-5 | - | - | TRBV4-3 | TGCGCCAGCAGCCAAGATAATCGAGGCAGGGAAGAGACCCAGTACTTC | CASSQDNRGREETQYF
TRBJ1-4 | many | TRBD1 | TRBV5-1 | TGCGCCAGCAGCTTGGCGACAGGGTCTAATGAAAAACTGTTTTTT | CASSLATGSNEKLFF
TRBJ2-7 | - | - | TRBV15 | TGTGCCACCAGCCGTGGATCTTCCTACGAGCAGTACTTC | CATSRGSSYEQYF
TRBJ1-4 | few | - | TRBV6-6 | TGTGCCAGCCCCGGACAGAGGAATGAAAAACTGTTTTTT | CASPGQRNEKLFF
TRBJ2-7 | - | TRBD1 | TRBV20-1 | TGCAGTGCGCAGGGGACAGGGGGATACTACGAGCAGTACTTC | CSAQGTGGYYEQYF
TRBJ1-1 | - | - | TRBV6-1 | TGTGCCAGCAGTGTGCCCGGCCTCATGAACACTGAAGCTTTCTTT | CASSVPGLMNTEAFF
TRBJ1-2 | - | - | TRBV21-1 | TGTGCCAGCCCCGGTGGGCAGTACGGCTACACCTTC | CASPGGQYGYTF
TRBJ1-1 | - | TRBD1 | TRBV6-5 | TGTGCCAGCAGTTACGATACCAGACAGGGGTGGGACACTGAAGCTTTCTTT | CASSYDTRQGWDTEAFF
TRBJ2-2 | - | - | TRBV18 | TGTGCCAGCTCACCACCGGTGGGAAACTCCGACACCGGGGAGCTGTTTTTT | CASSPPVGNSDTGELFF
TRBJ1-5 | - | TRBD1 | TRBV20-1 | TGCAGTGCCCCCGTGGGACAGGGGCATCAGCCCCAGCATTTT | CSAPVGQGHQPQHF
TRBJ1-5 | - | - | TRBV9 | TGTGCCAGCAGTGGGACACCGTATAGCAATCAGCCCCAGCATTTT | CASSGTPYSNQPQHF
TRBJ2-4 | - | - | TRBV12-3/TRBV12-4 | TGTGCCAGCAGTCAGCGGGCCTTTAATGCCAAAAACATTCAGTACTTC | CASSQRAFNAKNIQYF
TRBJ2-3 | - | - | TRBV28 | TGTGCCAGCAGTTTAAGGGGGGGCTGGAGCACAGATACGCAGTATTTT | CASSLRGGWSTDTQYF
TRBJ1-4 | - | - | TRBV19 | TGTGCCAGTAGGGGGGCCACAGGAAGACTGTTTTTT | CASRGATGRLFF
TRBJ2-2 | - | TRBD2 | TRBV11-2 | TGTGCCAGCAGCTTAGAACCGGCGGGAGCGAACACCGGGGAGCTGTTTTTT | CASSLEPAGANTGELFF
TRBJ2-7 | - | TRBD1 | TRBV19 | TGTGCCAGTAGTATGACAGGGAAAAGCGACGAGCAGTACTTC | CASSMTGKSDEQYF
TRBJ1-2 | - | - | TRBV6-5 | TGTGCCAGCAGTTATTCGGAGGGGAGGTATGGCTACACCTTC | CASSYSEGRYGYTF
TRBJ2-1 | - | - | TRBV4-3 | TGCGCCAGCAGCCAAGCCCGGGGCTTGAGGTTCTTC | CASSQARGLRFF
TRBJ2-5 | - | TRBD2 | TRBV9 | TGTGCCAGCAGCGTAGCCGGGGGGTCAGGAGAGACCCAGTACTTC | CASSVAGGSGETQYF